Below are 22 T cell receptor beta chains sequenced from a single sample in a study of T cell changes during pregnancy in multiple sclerosis. The assay was immunoSEQ multiplex PCR, and TCRdb's table has in-frame clones only and misses some. The sample has about 51,000 clones; about 92% are singletons. Sequencing used CD4+ T cells from peripheral blood mononuclear cells, obtained in the third trimester of pregnancy. The receptors stem from a female donor with multiple sclerosis, enrolled in a pregnancy study.

V and J are TRBV5-1 and TRBJ1-1; D is undetermined. V gave up 0 bases and J gave up 4 bases, with 16 bases separating them. CDR3 length equals 16 residues. Germline CDR1 SGHRS, CDR2 YFSETQ. CDR3 nucleotide sequence: TGCGCCAGCAGCTTGGAAGGGCCCGGGAGAGGCACTGAAGCTTTCTTT. Translation: CASSLEGPGRGTEAFF.

This clone was recorded once. The CDR3 protein is CATGTGLYIQYF. CDR3 coding DNA: TGTGCCACAGGGACAGGGTTGTACATTCAGTACTTC. The chain uses TRBV19 and TRBJ2-4; 9 bases agree with TRBD1. CDR1 is LNHDA, CDR2 SQIVND, per germline (reference sequence). V shed 10 bases and J 8 bases; nucleotides not matched to a gene: 6. The CDR3 has 12 residues.

Only one count was recorded for this clone. The V gene is TRBV7-2, the J gene TRBJ2-3; 7 bases align to TRBD1. The CDR3 is 15 amino acids. With V trimmed by 3 bases and J by 2 bases, 5 bases remained unmatched. From germline, CDR1 is SGHTA and CDR2 FQGNSA. This CDR3 reads CASSFTGVDTDTQYF. The CDR3 DNA is TGTGCCAGCAGCTTCACAGGGGTCGACACAGATACGCAGTATTTT.

This rearrangement joins TRBV9 to TRBJ1-4; TRBD1 might be the D (5 bases). V was clipped by 4 bases and J by 0 bases, with 7 bases between them. In germline, CDR1 is SGDLS, CDR2 YYNGEE. The CDR3 has 14 amino acids. The CDR3 loop reads CASSRGATNEKLFF. The CDR3 DNA is TGTGCCAGCAGCAGGGGTGCAACTAATGAAAAACTGTTTTTT.

V gene TRBV7-9 combines with J gene TRBJ1-2, with D perhaps TRBD1 (5 bases). The CDR3 is 13 residues long. Germline V gene sequence: CDR1 SEHNR, CDR2 FQNEAQ (reference sequence). V lost 5 bases and J lost 6, with 13 bases in between. The CDR3 nucleotides are TGTGCCAGCAGCCCCGGCAGGGCGGATGGCTACACCTTC. Protein: CASSPGRADGYTF.

Only one count was recorded for this clone. The chain recombines TRBV7-2 with TRBJ2-2; 8 nucleotides line up with TRBD2. The CDR3 spans 16 residues. The germline V gene encodes CDR1 SGHTA and CDR2 FQGNSA. V lost 2 bases to trimming and J lost 4 bases; unmatched junction nucleotides: 6. The CDR3 protein is CASSLTGGPVTGELFF. As DNA, the CDR3 is TGTGCCAGCAGCTTAACGGGAGGGCCGGTCACCGGGGAGCTGTTTTTT. Together with reference TRBV7-2 and TRBJ2-2, the CDR3 gives the full variable domain: GAGVSQSPSNKVTEKGKDVELRCDPISGHTALYWYRQSLGQGLEFLIYFQGNSAPDKSGLPSDRFSAERTGGSVSTLTIQRTQQEDSAVYLCASSLTGGPVTGELFFGEGSRLTVL.

The rearrangement links TRBV28 to TRBJ2-7, with D perhaps matching TRBD1 (5 bases). V lost 2 bases to trimming and J lost 9 bases, with 14 bases between them. CDR1 MDHEN and CDR2 SYDVKM come from the germline V gene. The CDR3 extends over 13 amino acids. CDR3 region: CASSLLGPRGQYF. The CDR3 DNA reads as TGTGCCAGCAGTTTACTAGGGCCAAGGGGGCAGTACTTC.

This rearrangement joins TRBV19 to TRBJ1-2; TRBD1 matches 9 bases. Trimming removed 5 bases from V and 9 bases from J; junction bases left unmatched: 10. The CDR3 is 14 residues long. Germline V gene sequence: CDR1 LNHDA, CDR2 SQIVND (reference sequence). The CDR3: CASSPRGTGYRYTF. CDR3 bases: TGTGCCAGTAGTCCCCGAGGGACAGGGTATCGCTACACCTTC.

The chain couples TRBV28 to TRBJ1-1; 8 positions match TRBD1. Germline V gene lookup returns CDR1 MDHEN and CDR2 SYDVKM. This CDR3 has 15 residues. V lost 4 bases to trimming and J lost 3 bases; unmatched junction nucleotides: 7. Here the CDR3 reads CASSSQQGGHTEAFF. The CDR3 DNA reads TGTGCCAGCAGTTCCCAACAGGGGGGGCACACTGAAGCTTTCTTT.

This sequence joins TRBV5-1 and TRBJ1-1; 8 bases fit TRBD1. Germline assignment: CDR1 SGHRS and CDR2 YFSETQ. The V and J ends lost 3 bases and 7 bases, in that order; junction bases with no gene match: 5. The CDR3 is made up of 13 amino acids. The CDR3 coding sequence is TGCGCCAGCAGCTCGGACAGGGAAATTGAAGCTTTCTTT. Its translation: CASSSDREIEAFF.

This chain uses TRBV15 with TRBJ1-1; D ambiguous. With 0 bases removed from V and 1 base from J, the gap between germline ends came to 12 bases. The CDR3 spans 16 residues. CDR1 and CDR2 (germline): LNHNV, YYDKDF (reference sequence). The CDR3 DNA is TGTGCCACCAGCAGAGATAGAGGTTGGCCGAACACTGAAGCTTTCTTT. This translates into CATSRDRGWPNTEAFF. Complete variable domain (other parts from reference TRBV15 and TRBJ1-1): DAMVIQNPRYQVTQFGKPVTLSCSQTLNHNVMYWYQQKSSQAPKLLFHYYDKDFNNEADTPDNFQSRRPNTSFCFLDIRSPGLGDTAMYLCATSRDRGWPNTEAFFGQGTRLTVV.

This sequence joins TRBV28 and TRBJ1-1; D might be TRBD1 (5 bases). Per germline, CDR1 MDHEN and CDR2 SYDVKM. Trimming pared 5 bases from V and 5 bases from J, leaving 9 bases between. The CDR3 is 12 residues long. CDR3 sequence reads: CASSTGGTEAFF. The CDR3 nucleotides are TGTGCCAGCAGTACGGGGGGGACTGAAGCTTTCTTT.

The chain employs TRBV29-1 and TRBJ1-2; D uncertain. CDR3 length: 11 amino acids. Germline CDR1 is SQVTM and CDR2 is ANQGSEA. Trimming took off 5 bases at V and 1 base at J, with 5 bases between the two ends. The CDR3 nucleotides are TGCAGCGTTTCAGTTAACTATGGCTACACCTTC. Amino acids: CSVSVNYGYTF. Together with reference TRBV29-1 and TRBJ1-2, the CDR3 gives the full variable domain: SAVISQKPSRDICQRGTSLTIQCQVDSQVTMMFWYRQQPGQSLTLIATANQGSEATYESGFVIDKFPISRPNLTFSTLTVSNMSPEDSSIYLCSVSVNYGYTFGSGTRLTVV.

The rearrangement links TRBV14 to TRBJ2-2; TRBD2 aligns across 7 bases. The CDR3 is made up of 16 amino acids. Germline-derived CDR1 and CDR2 are SGHDN and FVKESK. V lost 4 bases to trimming and J lost 5 bases; unmatched junction nucleotides: 10. The CDR3 loop is CASSPTPLAVTGELFF. The DNA for the CDR3 is TGTGCCAGCAGCCCGACCCCTCTAGCGGTTACCGGGGAGCTGTTTTTT.

This sequence joins TRBV5-4 and TRBJ2-7, with 7 bases identical to TRBD1. With V trimmed by 4 bases and J by 6 bases, 4 bases remained unmatched. This CDR3 has 12 residues. The V gene's germline CDR1 is SGHNT and CDR2 YYREEE (reference sequence). CDR3 sequence: CASSRTGSEQYF. For the CDR3, the DNA is TGTGCCAGCAGCCGGACAGGTTCCGAGCAGTACTTC.

The chain is built from TRBV7-2 and TRBJ1-2, with unresolved D. The CDR3 runs to 13 residues. The V and J ends lost 5 bases and 6 bases respectively, with 13 bases between them. CDR1 and CDR2 from the germline V gene are SGHTA and FQGNSA. DNA for the CDR3: TGTGCCAGCAGCCAAACAACCGTCGATGGCTACACCTTC. Its protein is CASSQTTVDGYTF. The variable domain in full, with the rest retrieved from reference TRBV7-2 and TRBJ1-2, is GAGVSQSPSNKVTEKGKDVELRCDPISGHTALYWYRQSLGQGLEFLIYFQGNSAPDKSGLPSDRFSAERTGGSVSTLTIQRTQQEDSAVYLCASSQTTVDGYTFGSGTRLTVV.

This chain connects TRBV7-8 to TRBJ1-6; no firm D call. Trimming removed 0 bases at V and 0 bases at J, with 12 bases between. CDR3 length: 18 residues. The germline gives CDR1 SGHVS, CDR2 FQNEAQ. This CDR3 is CASSLARAGSSYNSPLHF. CDR3 coding DNA: TGTGCCAGCAGCTTAGCGAGAGCAGGCAGCTCCTATAATTCACCCCTCCACTTT.

The V gene is TRBV5-1, the J gene TRBJ2-5; 10 positions agree with TRBD2. This CDR3 has 17 amino acids. In germline, CDR1 is SGHRS, CDR2 YFSETQ. Trimming cost V 0 bases and J 5 bases; bases outside gene matches: 10. The CDR3, as DNA: TGCGCCAGCAGCTTGGACCCTAGCGGGAGACGTAGTGAGACCCAGTACTTC. This encodes CASSLDPSGRRSETQYF. Full variable domain (remainder filled in from reference TRBV5-1 and TRBJ2-5): KAGVTQTPRYLIKTRGQQVTLSCSPISGHRSVSWYQQTPGQGLQFLFEYFSETQRNKGNFPGRFSGRQFSNSRSEMNVSTLELGDSALYLCASSLDPSGRRSETQYFGPGTRLLVL.

The chain uses TRBV5-4 and TRBJ2-3; 7 nucleotides line up with TRBD2. The J segment lost 0 bases and the V segment lost 4 bases, leaving 5 bases of the junction unmatched. Germline V gene sequence: CDR1 SGHNT, CDR2 YYREEE (reference sequence). This CDR3 region has 15 residues. The DNA for the CDR3 is TGTGCCAGCAGCGTCTCTAGCGGTAGCACAGATACGCAGTATTTT. Residues: CASSVSSGSTDTQYF.

This clone has only one observation. The V gene is TRBV6-1, the J gene TRBJ2-5, with D tentatively TRBD1 (5 bases). The length of the CDR3 is 17 residues. V was shortened by 4 bases and J by 1 base, with 19 bases between the two germline ends. CDR1 and CDR2 from the germline V gene are MNHNS and SASEGT. The CDR3 is CASSGFGGDRLQETQYF. The CDR3, as DNA: TGTGCCAGCAGTGGATTTGGCGGAGACAGACTCCAAGAGACCCAGTACTTC.

The chain couples TRBV19 to TRBJ1-5; a possible D gene is TRBD1 (6 bases). The V gene's germline CDR1 is LNHDA and CDR2 SQIVND (reference sequence). The CDR3 consists of 16 residues. The V gene lost 1 base and the J gene lost 6 bases, with 16 bases spanning the gap. The chain's CDR3 is CASSIVGGAVTQPQHF. The CDR3 DNA is TGTGCCAGTAGTATAGTAGGGGGAGCCGTCACTCAGCCCCAGCATTTT.

The chain links TRBV6-1 to TRBJ1-5; 7 bases fit TRBD1. V lost 3 bases and J lost 2; bases outside the gene matches: 4. The germline CDR1 and CDR2 sequences are MNHNS and SASEGT. CDR3 length: 15 amino acids. CDR3 region: CASSEQGVGNQPQHF. CDR3 DNA: TGTGCCAGCAGTGAGCAGGGGGTTGGCAATCAGCCCCAGCATTTT.